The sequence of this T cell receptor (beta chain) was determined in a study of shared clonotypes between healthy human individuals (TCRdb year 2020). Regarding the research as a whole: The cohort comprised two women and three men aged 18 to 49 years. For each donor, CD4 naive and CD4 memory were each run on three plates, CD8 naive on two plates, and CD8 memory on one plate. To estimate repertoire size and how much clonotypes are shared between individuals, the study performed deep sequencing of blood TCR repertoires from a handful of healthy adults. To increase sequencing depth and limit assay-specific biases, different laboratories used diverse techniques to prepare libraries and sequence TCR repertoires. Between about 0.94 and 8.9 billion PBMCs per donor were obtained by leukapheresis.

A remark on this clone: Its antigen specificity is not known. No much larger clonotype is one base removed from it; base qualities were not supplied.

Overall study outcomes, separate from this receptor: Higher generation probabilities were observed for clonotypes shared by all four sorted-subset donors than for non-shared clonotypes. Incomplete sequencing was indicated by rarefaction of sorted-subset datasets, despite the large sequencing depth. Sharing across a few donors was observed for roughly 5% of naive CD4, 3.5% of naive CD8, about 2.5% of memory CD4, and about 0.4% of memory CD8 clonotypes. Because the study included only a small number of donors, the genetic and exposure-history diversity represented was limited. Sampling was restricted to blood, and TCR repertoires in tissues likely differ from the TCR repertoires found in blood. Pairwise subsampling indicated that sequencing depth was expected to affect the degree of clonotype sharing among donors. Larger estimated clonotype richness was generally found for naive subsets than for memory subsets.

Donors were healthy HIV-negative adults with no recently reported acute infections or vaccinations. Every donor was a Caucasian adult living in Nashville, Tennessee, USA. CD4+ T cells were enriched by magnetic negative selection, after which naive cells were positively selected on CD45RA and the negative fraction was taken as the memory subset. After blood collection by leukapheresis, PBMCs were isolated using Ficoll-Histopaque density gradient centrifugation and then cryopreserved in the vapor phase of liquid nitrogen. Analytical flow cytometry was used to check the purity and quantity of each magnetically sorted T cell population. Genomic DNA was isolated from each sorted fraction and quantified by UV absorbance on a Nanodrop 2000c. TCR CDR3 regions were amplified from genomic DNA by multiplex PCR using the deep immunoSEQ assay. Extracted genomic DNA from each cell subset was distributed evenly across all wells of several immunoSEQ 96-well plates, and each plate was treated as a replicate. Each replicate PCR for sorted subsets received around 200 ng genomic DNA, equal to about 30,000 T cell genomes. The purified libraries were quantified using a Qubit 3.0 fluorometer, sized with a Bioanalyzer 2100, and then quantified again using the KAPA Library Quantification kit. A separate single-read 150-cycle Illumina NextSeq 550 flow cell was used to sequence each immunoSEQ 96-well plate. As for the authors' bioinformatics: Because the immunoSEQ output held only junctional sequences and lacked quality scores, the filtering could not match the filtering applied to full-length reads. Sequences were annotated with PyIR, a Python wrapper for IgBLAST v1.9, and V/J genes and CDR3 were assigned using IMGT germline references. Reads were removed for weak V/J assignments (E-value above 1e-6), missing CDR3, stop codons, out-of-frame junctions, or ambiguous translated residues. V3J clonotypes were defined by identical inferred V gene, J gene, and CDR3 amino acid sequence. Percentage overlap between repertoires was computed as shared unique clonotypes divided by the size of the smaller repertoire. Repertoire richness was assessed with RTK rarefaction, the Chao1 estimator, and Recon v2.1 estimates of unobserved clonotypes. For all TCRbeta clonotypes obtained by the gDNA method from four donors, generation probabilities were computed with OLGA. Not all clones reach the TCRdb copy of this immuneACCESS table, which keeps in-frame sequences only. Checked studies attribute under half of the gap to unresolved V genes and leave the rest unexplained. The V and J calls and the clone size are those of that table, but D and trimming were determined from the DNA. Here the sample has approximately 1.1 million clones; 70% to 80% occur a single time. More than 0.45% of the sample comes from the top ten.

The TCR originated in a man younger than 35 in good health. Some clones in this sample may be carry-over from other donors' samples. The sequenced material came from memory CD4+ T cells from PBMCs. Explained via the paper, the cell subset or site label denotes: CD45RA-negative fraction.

The nucleotides read TGTGCCAGCAGTTCGAACAGGGGTAGGAGCTACACCTTC. Its protein is CASSSNRGRSYTF. The rearranged chain carries TRBV6-5 and TRBJ1-2, and 7 bases in between align with TRBD1. Clipping removes 4 bases from V and 9 bases from J, with 8 as the unmatched junction base count. Its CDR3 holds 13 amino acids, cysteine through phenylalanine. Solely the CDR3 DNA is kept, with 39 bases framed from the first base. According to the germline V gene, CDR1 reads MNHEY and CDR2 reads SVGAGI.